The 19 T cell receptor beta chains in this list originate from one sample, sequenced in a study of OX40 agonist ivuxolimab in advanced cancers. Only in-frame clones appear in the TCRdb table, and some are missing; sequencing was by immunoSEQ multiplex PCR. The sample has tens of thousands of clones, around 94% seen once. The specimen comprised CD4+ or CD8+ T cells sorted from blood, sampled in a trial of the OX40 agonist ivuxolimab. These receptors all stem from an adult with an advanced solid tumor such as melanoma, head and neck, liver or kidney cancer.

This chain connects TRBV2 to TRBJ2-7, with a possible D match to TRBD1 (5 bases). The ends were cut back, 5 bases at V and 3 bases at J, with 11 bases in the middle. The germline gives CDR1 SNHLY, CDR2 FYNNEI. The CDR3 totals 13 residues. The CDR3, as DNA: TGTGCCAGCAGTCCAGCTGACAGCTACGAGCAGTACTTC. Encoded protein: CASSPADSYEQYF.

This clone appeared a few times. The CDR3 DNA follows: TGTGCCAGCAGTTTAACAGGGTACTATGGCTACACCTTC. This translates into CASSLTGYYGYTF. The chain links TRBV27 to TRBJ1-2, with D tentatively TRBD1 (6 bases). CDR1 and CDR2 (germline): MNHEY, SMNVEV (reference sequence). The CDR3 totals 13 residues. Between the trimmed V and J ends, which lost 2 bases and 3 bases, there was a span of 7 bases.

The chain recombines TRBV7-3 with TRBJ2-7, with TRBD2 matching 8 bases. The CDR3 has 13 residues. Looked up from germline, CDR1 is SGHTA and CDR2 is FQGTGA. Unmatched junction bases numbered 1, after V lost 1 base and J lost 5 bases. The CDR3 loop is CASSLRAGDEQYF. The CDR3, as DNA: TGTGCCAGCAGCTTAAGAGCGGGGGACGAGCAGTACTTC.

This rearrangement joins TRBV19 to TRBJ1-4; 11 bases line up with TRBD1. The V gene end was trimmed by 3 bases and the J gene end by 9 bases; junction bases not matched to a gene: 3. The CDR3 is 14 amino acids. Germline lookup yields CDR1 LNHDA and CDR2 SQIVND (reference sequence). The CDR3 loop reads CASSIGQGAKKLFF. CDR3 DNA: TGTGCCAGTAGTATTGGACAGGGGGCGAAAAAACTGTTTTTT.

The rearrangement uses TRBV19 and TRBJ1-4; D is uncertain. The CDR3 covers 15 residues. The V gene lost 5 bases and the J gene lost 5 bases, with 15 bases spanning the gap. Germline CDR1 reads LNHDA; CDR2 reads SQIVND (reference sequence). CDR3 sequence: CASSGTGLANEKLFF. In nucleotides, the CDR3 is TGTGCCAGTAGTGGTACCGGGCTCGCGAATGAAAAACTGTTTTTT.

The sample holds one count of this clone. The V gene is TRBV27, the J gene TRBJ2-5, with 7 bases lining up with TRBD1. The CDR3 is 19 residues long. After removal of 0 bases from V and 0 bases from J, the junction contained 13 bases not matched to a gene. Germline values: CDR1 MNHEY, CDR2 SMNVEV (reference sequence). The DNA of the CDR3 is TGTGCCAGCAGTTTATCCCCCCCTCACAGGGGCGTTTACCAAGAGACCCAGTACTTC. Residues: CASSLSPPHRGVYQETQYF.

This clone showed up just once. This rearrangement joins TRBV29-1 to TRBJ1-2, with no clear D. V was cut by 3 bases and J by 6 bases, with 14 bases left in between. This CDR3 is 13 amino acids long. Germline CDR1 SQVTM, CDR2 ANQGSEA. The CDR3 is CSVDPQQVDGYTF. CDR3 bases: TGCAGCGTTGACCCCCAGCAGGTGGATGGCTACACCTTC.

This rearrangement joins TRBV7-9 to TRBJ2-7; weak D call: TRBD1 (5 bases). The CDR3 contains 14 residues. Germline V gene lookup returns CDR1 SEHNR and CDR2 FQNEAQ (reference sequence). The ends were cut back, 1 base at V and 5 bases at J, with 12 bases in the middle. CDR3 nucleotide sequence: TGTGCCAGCAGCTTAGGGCAGGGTGGCGACGAGCAGTACTTC. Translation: CASSLGQGGDEQYF. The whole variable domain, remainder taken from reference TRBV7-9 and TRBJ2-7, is DTGVSQNPRHKITKRGQNVTFRCDPISEHNRLYWYRQTLGQGPEFLTYFQNEAQLEKSRLLSDRFSAERPKGSFSTLEIQRTEQGDSAMYLCASSLGQGGDEQYFGPGTRLTVT.

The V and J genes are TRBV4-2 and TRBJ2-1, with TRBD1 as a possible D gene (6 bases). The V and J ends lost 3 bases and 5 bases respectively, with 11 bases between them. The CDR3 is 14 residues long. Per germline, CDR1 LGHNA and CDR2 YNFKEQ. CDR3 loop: CASSQDSEDNEQFF. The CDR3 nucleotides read TGTGCCAGCAGCCAGGACAGCGAGGACAATGAGCAGTTCTTC.

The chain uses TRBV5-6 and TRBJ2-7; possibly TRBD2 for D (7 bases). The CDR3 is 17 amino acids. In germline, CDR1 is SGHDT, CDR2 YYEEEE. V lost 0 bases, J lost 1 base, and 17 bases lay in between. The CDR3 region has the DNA TGTGCCAGCAGCTTGGAACGCGGGGGCCTGGGATCCTACGAGCAGTACTTC. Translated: CASSLERGGLGSYEQYF.

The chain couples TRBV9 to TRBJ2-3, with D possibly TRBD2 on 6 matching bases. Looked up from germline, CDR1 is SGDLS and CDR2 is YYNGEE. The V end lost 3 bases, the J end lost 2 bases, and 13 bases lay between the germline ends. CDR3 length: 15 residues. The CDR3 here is CASSAEGLYTDTQYF. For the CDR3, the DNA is TGTGCCAGCAGCGCAGAGGGACTTTACACAGATACGCAGTATTTT.

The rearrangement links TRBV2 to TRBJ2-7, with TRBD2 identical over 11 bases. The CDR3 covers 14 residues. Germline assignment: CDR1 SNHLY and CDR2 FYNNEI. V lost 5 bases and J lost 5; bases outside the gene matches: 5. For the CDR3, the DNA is TGTGCCAGCAGTCCTCTTAGCGGGAGGGACGAGCAGTACTTC. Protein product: CASSPLSGRDEQYF.

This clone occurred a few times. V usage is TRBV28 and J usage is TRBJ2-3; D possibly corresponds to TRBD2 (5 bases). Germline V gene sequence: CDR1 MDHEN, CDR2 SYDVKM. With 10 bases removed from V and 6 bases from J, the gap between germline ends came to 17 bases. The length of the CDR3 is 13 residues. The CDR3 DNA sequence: TGTGCCACCCTTGTTGGGGAGTGGGATACGCAGTATTTT. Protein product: CATLVGEWDTQYF.

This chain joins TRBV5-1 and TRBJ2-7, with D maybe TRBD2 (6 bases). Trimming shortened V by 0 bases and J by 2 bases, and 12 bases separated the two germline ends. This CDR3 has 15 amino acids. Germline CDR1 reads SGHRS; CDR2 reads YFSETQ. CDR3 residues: CASSLAGGFTYEQYF. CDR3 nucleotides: TGCGCCAGCAGCTTGGCTGGGGGGTTTACCTACGAGCAGTACTTC. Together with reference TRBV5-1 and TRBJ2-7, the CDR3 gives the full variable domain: KAGVTQTPRYLIKTRGQQVTLSCSPISGHRSVSWYQQTPGQGLQFLFEYFSETQRNKGNFPGRFSGRQFSNSRSEMNVSTLELGDSALYLCASSLAGGFTYEQYFGPGTRLTVT.

The CDR3 bases are TGTGCCAGCAGCGTAGCTTGGGGGACAGATACGCAGTATTTT. It specifies CASSVAWGTDTQYF. The chain links TRBV9 to TRBJ2-3; D might be TRBD1 or TRBD2, each matching 5 bases. CDR3 length: 14 amino acids. V was clipped by 0 bases and J by 3 bases, with 8 bases between them. Germline V gene sequence: CDR1 SGDLS, CDR2 YYNGEE. The whole variable domain, remainder taken from reference TRBV9 and TRBJ2-3, is DSGVTQTPKHLITATGQRVTLRCSPRSGDLSVYWYQQSLDQGLQFLIQYYNGEERAKGNILERFSAQQFPDLHSELNLSSLELGDSALYFCASSVAWGTDTQYFGPGTRLTVL.

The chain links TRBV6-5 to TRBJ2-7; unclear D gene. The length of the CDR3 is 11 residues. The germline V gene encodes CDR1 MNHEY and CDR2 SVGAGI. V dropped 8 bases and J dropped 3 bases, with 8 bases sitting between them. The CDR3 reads CASRSLYEQYF. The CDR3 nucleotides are TGTGCCAGCCGAAGCCTCTACGAGCAGTACTTC.

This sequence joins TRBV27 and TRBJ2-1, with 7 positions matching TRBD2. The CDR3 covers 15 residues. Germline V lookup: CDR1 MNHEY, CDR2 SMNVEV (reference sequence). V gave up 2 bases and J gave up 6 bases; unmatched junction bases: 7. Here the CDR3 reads CASSLMGLSPNEQFF. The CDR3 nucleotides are TGTGCCAGCAGTTTAATGGGACTATCCCCCAATGAGCAGTTCTTC.

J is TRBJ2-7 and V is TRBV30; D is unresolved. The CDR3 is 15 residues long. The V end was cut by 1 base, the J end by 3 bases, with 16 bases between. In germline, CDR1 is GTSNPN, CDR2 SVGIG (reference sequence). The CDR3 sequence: CAWSGLNSINYEQYF. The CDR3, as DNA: TGTGCCTGGAGTGGACTCAATTCTATAAACTACGAGCAGTACTTC.

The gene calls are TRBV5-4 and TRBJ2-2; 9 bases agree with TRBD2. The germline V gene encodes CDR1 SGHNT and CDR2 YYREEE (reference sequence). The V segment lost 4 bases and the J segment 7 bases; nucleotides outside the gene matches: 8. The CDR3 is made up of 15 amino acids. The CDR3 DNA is TGTGCCAGCAGCCCCGGGACTAGCATCAGCGGGGAGCTGTTTTTT. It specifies CASSPGTSISGELFF.